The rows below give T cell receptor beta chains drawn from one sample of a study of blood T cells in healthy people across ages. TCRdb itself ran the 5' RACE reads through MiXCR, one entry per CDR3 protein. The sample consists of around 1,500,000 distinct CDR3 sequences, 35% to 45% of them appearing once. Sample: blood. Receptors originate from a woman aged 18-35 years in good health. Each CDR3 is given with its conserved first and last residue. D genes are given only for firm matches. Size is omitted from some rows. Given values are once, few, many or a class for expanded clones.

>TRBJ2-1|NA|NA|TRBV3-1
CASSQAGRYNEQFF
TGTGCCAGCAGCCAAGCGGGCCGGTACAATGAGCAGTTCTTC
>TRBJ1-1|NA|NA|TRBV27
CASGHPTGGTEAFF
TGTGCCAGCGGGCATCCGACGGGGGGCACTGAAGCTTTCTTT
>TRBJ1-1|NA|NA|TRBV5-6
CASSLEWGRDTEAFF
TGTGCCAGCAGCTTGGAGTGGGGACGGGACACTGAAGCTTTCTTT
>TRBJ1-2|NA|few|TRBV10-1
CASTWAGSYGYTF
TGCGCCAGCACCTGGGCAGGCAGCTATGGCTACACCTTC
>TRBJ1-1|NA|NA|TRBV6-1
CASREVGAEAFF
TGTGCCAGCAGGGAAGTGGGGGCTGAAGCTTTCTTT
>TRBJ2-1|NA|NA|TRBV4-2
CASSQAPNEQFF
TGTGCCAGCAGCCAGGCCCCTAATGAGCAGTTCTTC
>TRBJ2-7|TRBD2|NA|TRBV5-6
CASSLAPSGSEQYF
TGTGCCAGCAGCTTGGCCCCTAGCGGGAGCGAGCAGTACTTC
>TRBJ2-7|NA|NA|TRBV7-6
CASSLKGVSTYEQYF
TGTGCCAGCAGCTTAAAGGGGGTCTCCACCTACGAGCAGTACTTC
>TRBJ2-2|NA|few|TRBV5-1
CASRPGINGELFF
TGCGCCAGCAGACCAGGGATAAACGGGGAGCTGTTTTTT
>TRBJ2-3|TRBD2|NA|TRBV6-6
CASRDHSGSPDGTQYF
TGTGCCAGCAGAGACCATAGCGGGAGCCCGGACGGTACGCAGTATTTT
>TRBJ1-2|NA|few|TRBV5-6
CASTLEAVYGYTF
TGTGCCAGCACCCTGGAGGCCGTCTATGGCTACACCTTC
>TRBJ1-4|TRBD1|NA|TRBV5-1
CASSQRTGGANEKLFF
TGCGCCAGCAGCCAAAGGACAGGGGGGGCTAATGAAAAACTGTTTTTT
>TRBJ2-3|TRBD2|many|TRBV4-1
CASSQDNRTPGLATIRTQYF
TGCGCCAGCAGCCAAGATAACCGGACTCCGGGACTAGCGACTATAAGGACGCAGTATTTT
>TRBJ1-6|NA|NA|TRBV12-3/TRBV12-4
CASSPMGVEGSPLHF
TGTGCCAGCAGCCCTATGGGAGTAGAGGGTTCACCCCTCCACTTT
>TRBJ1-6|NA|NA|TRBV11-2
CASSLDRRQFNSPLHF
TGTGCCAGCAGCTTAGATCGGCGGCAGTTTAATTCACCCCTCCACTTT
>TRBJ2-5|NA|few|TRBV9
CASSVATGSLETQYF
TGTGCCAGCAGCGTAGCCACCGGGTCGCTCGAGACCCAGTACTTC
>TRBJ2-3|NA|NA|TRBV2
CACRERDTQYF
TGTGCCTGCAGGGAACGAGATACGCAGTATTTT
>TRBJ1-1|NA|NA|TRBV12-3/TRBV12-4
CASSRGGSAFF
TGTGCCAGCAGCCGAGGGGGATCGGCTTTCTTT
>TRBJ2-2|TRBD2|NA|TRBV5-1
CASSPTTSRGDGELFF
TGCGCCAGCAGCCCGACGACTAGCCGAGGTGACGGGGAGCTGTTTTTT
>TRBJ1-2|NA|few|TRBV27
CASSPAANYGYTF
TGCGCCAGCAGCCCTGCGGCGAACTATGGCTACACCTTC
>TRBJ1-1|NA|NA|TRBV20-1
CSARSLSGYTEAFF
TGCAGTGCTAGATCTCTCTCAGGTTATACTGAAGCTTTCTTT
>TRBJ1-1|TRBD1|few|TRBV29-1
CSAQQARGKGTEAFF
TGCAGCGCCCAACAGGCCAGGGGGAAAGGCACTGAAGCTTTCTTT
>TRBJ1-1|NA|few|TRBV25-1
CASRPWGDTEAFF
TGTGCCAGCCGCCCGTGGGGCGACACTGAAGCTTTCTTT
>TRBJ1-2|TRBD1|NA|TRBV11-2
CASSLPGTGDGYTF
TGTGCCAGCAGCTTACCCGGGACAGGGGATGGCTACACCTTC
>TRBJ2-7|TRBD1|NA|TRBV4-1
CASSQPDRGGSYEQYF
TGCGCCAGCAGCCAACCGGACAGGGGTGGGTCCTACGAGCAGTACTTC
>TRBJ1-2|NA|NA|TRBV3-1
CASSQVDRYYGYTF
TGTGCCAGCAGCCAAGTGGACAGATACTATGGCTACACCTTC
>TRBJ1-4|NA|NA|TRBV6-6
CASSYPAGGGGKLFF
TGTGCCAGCAGTTACCCGGCCGGGGGCGGTGGAAAACTGTTTTTT
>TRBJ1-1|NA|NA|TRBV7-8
CASSARTSSMNTEAFF
TGTGCCAGCAGCGCGAGGACAAGCAGCATGAACACTGAAGCTTTCTTT
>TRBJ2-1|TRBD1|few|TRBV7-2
CASSLQGATNEQFF
TGTGCCAGCAGCTTACAGGGGGCTACCAATGAGCAGTTCTTC
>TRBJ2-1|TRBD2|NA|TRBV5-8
CASSWGGRRNEQFF
TGTGCCAGCAGCTGGGGCGGGAGGCGGAATGAGCAGTTCTTC
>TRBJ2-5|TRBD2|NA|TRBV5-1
CAGSRQLAGPQETQYF
TGCGCCGGCAGCCGCCAACTAGCGGGACCTCAAGAGACCCAGTACTTC
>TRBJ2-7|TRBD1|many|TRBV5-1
CASFDPGQGFREQYF
TGCGCCAGCTTCGATCCGGGACAGGGCTTTCGCGAGCAGTACTTC
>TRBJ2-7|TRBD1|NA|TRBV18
CASSRIGTGVGSYNEQYF
TGTGCCAGCTCGCGCATCGGGACAGGGGTGGGGTCCTACAATGAGCAGTACTTC
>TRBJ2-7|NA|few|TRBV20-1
CSATGPLEQYF
TGCAGTGCTACCGGCCCCCTCGAGCAGTACTTC
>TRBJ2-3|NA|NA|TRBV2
CASSESVGSDTQYF
TGTGCCAGCAGTGAATCAGTTGGATCAGATACGCAGTATTTT
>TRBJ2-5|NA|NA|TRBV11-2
CASSPGASLQETQYF
TGTGCCAGCAGCCCTGGCGCATCCCTCCAAGAGACCCAGTACTTC
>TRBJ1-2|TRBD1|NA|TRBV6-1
CASSGDRGRGYTF
TGTGCCAGCAGCGGCGACAGGGGGCGAGGCTACACCTTC
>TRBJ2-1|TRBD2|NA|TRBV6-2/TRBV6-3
CASSYGSGGAGYEQFF
TGTGCCAGCAGTTACGGTAGCGGGGGGGCCGGGTATGAGCAGTTCTTC
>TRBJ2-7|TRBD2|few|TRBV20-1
CSARRAGGLNEQYF
TGCAGTGCTAGACGGGCGGGAGGACTAAACGAGCAGTACTTC
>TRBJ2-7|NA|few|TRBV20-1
CSARGEDISYEQYF
TGCAGTGCTAGAGGGGAGGACATATCCTACGAGCAGTACTTC
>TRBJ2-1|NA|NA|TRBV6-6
CASSYSSQADEQFF
TGTGCCAGCAGTTACTCGTCCCAGGCCGATGAGCAGTTCTTC
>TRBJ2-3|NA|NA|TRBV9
CASSVEGEGTQYF
TGTGCCAGCAGCGTAGAGGGGGAGGGTACGCAGTATTTT
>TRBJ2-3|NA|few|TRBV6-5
CASSYSGRSTDTQYF
TGTGCCAGCAGTTACTCGGGACGGAGCACAGATACGCAGTATTTT
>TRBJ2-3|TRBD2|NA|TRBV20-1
CSARTLAGTTDTQYF
TGCAGTGCTAGAACGCTAGCGGGTACCACAGATACGCAGTATTTT
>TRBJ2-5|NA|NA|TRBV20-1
CSAPRGYGPNEQYF
TGCAGTGCTCCCCGGGGGTACGGACCCAATGAGCAGTACTTC
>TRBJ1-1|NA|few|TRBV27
CASSLYPTTEAFF
TGTGCCAGCAGTTTATACCCGACCACTGAAGCTTTCTTT
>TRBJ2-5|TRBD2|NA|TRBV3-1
CASSPLAGALYNEQYF
TGTGCCAGCAGTCCCCTAGCGGGCGCCCTATACAATGAGCAGTACTTC
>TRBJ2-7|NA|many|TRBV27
CASSRRTDYEQYF
TGTGCCAGCAGTCGACGGACGGACTACGAGCAGTACTTC
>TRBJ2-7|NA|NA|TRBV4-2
CASSQESTGVYEQYF
TGTGCCAGCAGCCAAGAGTCGACAGGAGTCTACGAGCAGTACTTC
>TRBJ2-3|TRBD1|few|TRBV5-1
CASSTRTGSRDTQYF
TGCGCCAGCAGCACCCGGACAGGGTCTCGGGATACGCAGTATTTT
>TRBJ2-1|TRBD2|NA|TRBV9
CASSVAEREIDEQFF
TGTGCCAGCAGCGTAGCAGAGCGGGAGATTGATGAGCAGTTCTTC